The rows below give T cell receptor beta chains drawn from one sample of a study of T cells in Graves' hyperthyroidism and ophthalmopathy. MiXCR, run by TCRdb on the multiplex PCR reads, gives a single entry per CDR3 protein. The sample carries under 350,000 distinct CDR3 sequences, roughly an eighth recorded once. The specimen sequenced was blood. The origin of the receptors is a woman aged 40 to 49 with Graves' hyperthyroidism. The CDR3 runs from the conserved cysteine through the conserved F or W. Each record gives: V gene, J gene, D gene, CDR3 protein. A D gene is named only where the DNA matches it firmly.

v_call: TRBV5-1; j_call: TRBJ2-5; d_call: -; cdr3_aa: CASSVSYGGYQETQYF
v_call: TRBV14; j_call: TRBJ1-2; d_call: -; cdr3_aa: CASSYGTALYGYTF
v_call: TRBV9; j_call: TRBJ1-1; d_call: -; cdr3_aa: CASSVAGDRFNTEAFF
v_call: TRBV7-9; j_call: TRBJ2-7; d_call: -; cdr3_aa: CASSPYRIGSYEQYF
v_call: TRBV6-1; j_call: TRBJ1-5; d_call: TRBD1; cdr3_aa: CASSWTGSDPQHF
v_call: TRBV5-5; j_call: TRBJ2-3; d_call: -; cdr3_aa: CASSQGADTQYF
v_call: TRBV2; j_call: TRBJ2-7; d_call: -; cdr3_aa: CASSDLSALRGQYF
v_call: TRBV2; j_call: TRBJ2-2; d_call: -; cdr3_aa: CASITGLETGELFF
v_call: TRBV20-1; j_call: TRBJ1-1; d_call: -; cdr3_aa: CSAIGGADGTEAFF
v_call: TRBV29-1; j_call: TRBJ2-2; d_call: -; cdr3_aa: CSVGGVGTGELFF
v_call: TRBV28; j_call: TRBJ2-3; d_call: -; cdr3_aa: CASSLGGAGVTDTQYF
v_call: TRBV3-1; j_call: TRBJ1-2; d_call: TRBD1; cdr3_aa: CASSDRDRVYMGYTF
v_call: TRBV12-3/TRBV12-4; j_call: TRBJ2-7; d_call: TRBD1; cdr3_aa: CASSQRHRGYEQYF
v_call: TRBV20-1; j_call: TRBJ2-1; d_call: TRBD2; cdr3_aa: CSARVPLADEQFF
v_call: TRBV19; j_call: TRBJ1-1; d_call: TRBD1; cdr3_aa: CASSIGDREAFF
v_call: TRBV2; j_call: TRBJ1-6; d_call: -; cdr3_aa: CASSDGNSPLHF
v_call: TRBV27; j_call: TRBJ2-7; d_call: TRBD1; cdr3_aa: CASGNRGAHEQYF
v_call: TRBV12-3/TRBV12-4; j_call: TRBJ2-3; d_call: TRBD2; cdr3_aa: CASSARTSGYSTDTQYF
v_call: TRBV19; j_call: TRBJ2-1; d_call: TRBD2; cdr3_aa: CASFSTSGKANEQFF
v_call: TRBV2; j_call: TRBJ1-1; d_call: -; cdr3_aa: CASSEAASTEAFF
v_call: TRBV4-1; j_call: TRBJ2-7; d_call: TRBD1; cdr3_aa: CASSQDYGTASYEQYF
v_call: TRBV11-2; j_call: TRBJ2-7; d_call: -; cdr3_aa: CASSLAPSSYEQYF
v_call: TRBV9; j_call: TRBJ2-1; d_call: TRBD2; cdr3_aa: CASSGSRIAGVNEQFF
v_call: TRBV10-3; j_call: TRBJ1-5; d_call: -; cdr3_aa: CAISGGNQPQHF
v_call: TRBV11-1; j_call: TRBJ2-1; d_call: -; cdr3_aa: CASSLVRGLSSYNEQFF
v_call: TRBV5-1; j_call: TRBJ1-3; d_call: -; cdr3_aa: CASSEGHTGSGNTIYF
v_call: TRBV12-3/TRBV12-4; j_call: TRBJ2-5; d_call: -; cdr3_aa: CASRPSMRQQETQYF
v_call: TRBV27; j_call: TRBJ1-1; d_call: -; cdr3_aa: CASSLSAGIMNTEAFF
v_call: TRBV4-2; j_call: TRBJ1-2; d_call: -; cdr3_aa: CASSQGQDEGYTF
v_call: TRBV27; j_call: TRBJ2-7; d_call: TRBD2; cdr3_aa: CATRGLAGGSYEQYF
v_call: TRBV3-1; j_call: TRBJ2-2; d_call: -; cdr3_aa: CASSQGRTNTGELFF
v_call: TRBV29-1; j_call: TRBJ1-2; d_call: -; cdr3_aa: CSSTGNYGYTF
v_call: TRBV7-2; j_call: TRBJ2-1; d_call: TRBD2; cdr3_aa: CASSFPVAGVSEQFF
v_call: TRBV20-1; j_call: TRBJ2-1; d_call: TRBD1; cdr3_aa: CSASRDRGRNEQFF
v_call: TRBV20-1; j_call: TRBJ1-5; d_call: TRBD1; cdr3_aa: CSARTGLNQPQHF
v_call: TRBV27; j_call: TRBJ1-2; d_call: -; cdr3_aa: CASSLSYGDRRGYTF
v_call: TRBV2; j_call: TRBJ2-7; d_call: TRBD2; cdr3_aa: CASSVNLAGEQYF
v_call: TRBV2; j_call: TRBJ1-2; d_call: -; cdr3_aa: CASSERTGNNYGYTF
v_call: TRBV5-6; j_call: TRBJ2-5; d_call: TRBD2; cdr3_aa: CASSDGGSGRITQYF
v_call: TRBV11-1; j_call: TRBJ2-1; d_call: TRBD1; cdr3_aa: CASSLLTGGNEQFF
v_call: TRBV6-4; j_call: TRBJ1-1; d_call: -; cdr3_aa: CASSRTVNSEAFF
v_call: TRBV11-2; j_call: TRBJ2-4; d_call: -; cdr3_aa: CASSLGTGYGAKNIQYF
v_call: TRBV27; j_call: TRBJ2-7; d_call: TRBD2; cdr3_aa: CASSYLGLAGGLTYEQYF
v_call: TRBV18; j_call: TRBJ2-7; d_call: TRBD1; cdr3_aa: CASSGTTGGYEQYF
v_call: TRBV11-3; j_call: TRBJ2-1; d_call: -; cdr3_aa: CASRRGQQQFF
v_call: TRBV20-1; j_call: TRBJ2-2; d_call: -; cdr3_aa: CSARAAGLSGELFF
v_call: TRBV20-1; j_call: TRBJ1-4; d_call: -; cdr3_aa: CSAREARGEKLFF
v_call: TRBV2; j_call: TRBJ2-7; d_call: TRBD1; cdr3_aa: CASSSHPGQGGEQYF
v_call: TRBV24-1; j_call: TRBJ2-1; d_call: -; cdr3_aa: CATSLFNEQFF
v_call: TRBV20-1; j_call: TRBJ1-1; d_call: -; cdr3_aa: CSGGEGGNTEAFF
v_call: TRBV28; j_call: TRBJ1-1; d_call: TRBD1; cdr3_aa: CASSLTQIRQGAVIRAFF
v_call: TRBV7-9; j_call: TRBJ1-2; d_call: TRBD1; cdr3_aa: CASSPPTTGERYTF
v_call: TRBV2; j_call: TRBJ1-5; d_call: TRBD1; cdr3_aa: CASSEQGASNQPQHF
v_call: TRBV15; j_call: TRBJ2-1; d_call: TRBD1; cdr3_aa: CATSRMTGDHEQFF
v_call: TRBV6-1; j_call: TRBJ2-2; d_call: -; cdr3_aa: CASSQLDYRTGELFF